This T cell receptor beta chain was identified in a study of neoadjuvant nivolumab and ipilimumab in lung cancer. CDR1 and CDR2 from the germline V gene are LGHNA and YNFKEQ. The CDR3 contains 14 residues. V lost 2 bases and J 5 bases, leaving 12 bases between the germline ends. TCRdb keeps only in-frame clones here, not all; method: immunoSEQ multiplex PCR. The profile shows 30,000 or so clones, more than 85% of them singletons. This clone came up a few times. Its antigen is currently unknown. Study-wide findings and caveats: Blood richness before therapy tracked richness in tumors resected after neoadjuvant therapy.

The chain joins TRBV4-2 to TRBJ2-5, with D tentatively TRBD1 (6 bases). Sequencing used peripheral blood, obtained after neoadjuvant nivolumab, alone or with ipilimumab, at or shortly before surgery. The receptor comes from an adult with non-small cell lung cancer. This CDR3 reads CASSQNLQGETQYF. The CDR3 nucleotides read TGTGCCAGCAGCCAAAATCTGCAGGGGGAGACCCAGTACTTC.